This T cell receptor beta chain was sequenced during a study of blood T cell repertoires in COVID-19. As for the study in general: PBMCs, B-cell-depleted T cells, or T cells provided the cDNA or gDNA that made up the material.

This CDR3 comprises 14 residues. The V gene end was trimmed by 6 bases and the J gene end by 8 bases; junction bases not matched to a gene: 11. Germline CDR1 reads MNHEY; CDR2 reads SVGAGI. Clones were sequenced by immunoSEQ multiplex PCR, and TCRdb holds only the in-frame ones, with some missing. The data contain more than 200,000 clones, over 80% of them seen just once; the ten biggest clones take up roughly 30%. The sequence derives from a man aged 35-49 years with acute or convalescent COVID-19. J is TRBJ1-2 and V is TRBV6-5; the match to TRBD1 covers 8 bases. The sequenced sample consisted of peripheral blood. In DNA, the CDR3 is TGTGCCAGCAGCCCCCCGGGACAGGTTGGAGGCTACACCTTC. Its translation: CASSPPGQVGGYTF.